These 18 T cell receptor beta chains came from one sample sequenced in a study of T cells in Graves' hyperthyroidism and ophthalmopathy. RNA transcripts provided the source from which TCR beta CDR3 regions were amplified. The primer set for the first-round RT-PCR of the TCR CDR3 was HTBI. TCRdb processed the multiplex PCR reads anew with MiXCR; each CDR3 protein has one entry. The sample has around 500,000 distinct CDR3 sequences, about 20% seen once. The sequencing input was blood. The source is a woman aged 70 to 79 with Graves' ophthalmopathy.

The rearrangement joins TRBV10-2 to TRBJ2-7; 9 bases match TRBD2. The CDR3 sequence is 18 residues long. With 0 bases clipped from V and 4 bases from J, the junction kept 13 bases outside the gene matches. CDR1 is WSHSY, CDR2 SAAADI, per germline. The DNA of the CDR3 is TGCGCCAGCAGTGAGTCGGGACCGGGGGTAGCGGGAGATTACGAGCAGTACTTC. Translating it yields CASSESGPGVAGDYEQYF.

Many counts were recorded for this clonotype. J is TRBJ2-1 and V is TRBV7-2, with 8 bases that match TRBD2. After removal of 8 bases from V and 7 bases from J, the junction contained 7 bases not matched to a gene. The germline gives CDR1 SGHTA, CDR2 FQGNSA. The CDR3 extends over 13 amino acids. The CDR3 coding sequence is TGTGCCAGCGCGGGAGGCCAGGTGAATGAGCAGTTCTTC. As protein: CASAGGQVNEQFF.

This clonotype was observed a few times. V gene TRBV11-2 combines with J gene TRBJ1-4; D gene unclear. The CDR3 consists of 13 residues. V was cut by 2 bases and J by 5 bases, with 6 bases left in between. Germline-derived CDR1 and CDR2 are SGHAT and FQNNGV. CDR3 nucleotide sequence: TGTGCCAGCAGCTTATTGTTAAATGAAAAACTGTTTTTT. Translation gives CASSLLLNEKLFF.

This chain joins TRBV3-1 and TRBJ2-3; D ambiguous. CDR3 length: 13 residues. The germline V and J ends were trimmed by 0 bases and 6 bases, with 7 bases remaining between them. Germline CDR1 LGHDT, CDR2 YNNKEL (reference sequence). CDR3 DNA: TGTGCCAGCAGCCAAGAGTTGTGGGATACGCAGTATTTT. Protein: CASSQELWDTQYF.

The chain uses TRBV10-3 and TRBJ2-3; D not certain. V lost 2 bases and J 2 bases, leaving 5 bases between the germline ends. The germline V gene has CDR1 ENHRY and CDR2 SYGVKD. The CDR3 has 13 residues. CDR3 region: CAISEGLTDTQYF. Here the CDR3 DNA reads TGTGCCATCAGTGAGGGCCTCACAGATACGCAGTATTTT.

This chain uses TRBV13 with TRBJ2-1; D is undetermined. CDR3 length: 13 residues. Trimming removed 5 bases from V and 4 bases from J, with 9 bases in between. CDR1 PRHDT and CDR2 FYEKMQ come from the germline V gene (reference sequence). CDR3 DNA sequence: TGTGCCAGCAGCGGACCGCCTTACAATGAGCAGTTCTTC. It is translated as CASSGPPYNEQFF.

There are a few counts of this clonotype. The chain uses TRBV12-3 or TRBV12-4 and TRBJ2-3; 9 bases are shared with TRBD1. The trim removed 6 bases at V and 4 bases at J, leaving 8 bases unmatched. The CDR3 has 15 residues. CDR3 sequence: CASSSRQGGPDTQYF. The CDR3 bases are TGTGCCAGCAGCTCGCGACAGGGGGGCCCAGATACGCAGTATTTT.

In this sample, this clonotype turned up a few times. The chain carries TRBV7-9 and TRBJ2-7; 14 bases are a match to TRBD2. This CDR3 comprises 15 residues. Trimming removed 5 bases from V and 5 bases from J; junction bases left unmatched: 5. Germline V gene sequence: CDR1 SEHNR, CDR2 FQNEAQ (reference sequence). The CDR3 nucleotides read TGTGCCAGCAGCACCCCGGGACTAGCGGGGGACGAGCAGTACTTC. It is translated as CASSTPGLAGDEQYF.

The CDR3 is CSARDSRTGTDTQYF. The CDR3 region has the DNA TGCAGTGCTAGAGATTCCCGGACAGGGACAGATACGCAGTATTTT. The rearrangement links TRBV20-1 to TRBJ2-3, with 8 nucleotides matching TRBD1. V shed 0 bases and J 3 bases; nucleotides not matched to a gene: 5. Germline V lookup: CDR1 DFQATT, CDR2 SNEGSKA (reference sequence). This CDR3 has 15 residues.

This clonotype was seen repeatedly, ten times or more. This sequence joins TRBV2 and TRBJ1-1; 7 nucleotides match TRBD1. Germline CDR1 reads SNHLY; CDR2 reads FYNNEI. V dropped 6 bases and J dropped 5; count of bases not matched to a gene: 12. The CDR3 is 15 amino acids. The CDR3 reads CASRPQTGRLTEAFF. DNA for the CDR3: TGTGCCAGCAGGCCCCAGACAGGGAGGTTAACTGAAGCTTTCTTT. Full variable domain (remainder filled in from reference TRBV2 and TRBJ1-1): EPEVTQTPSHQVTQMGQEVILRCVPISNHLYFYWYRQILGQKVEFLVSFYNNEISEKSEIFDDQFSVERPDGSNFTLKIRSTKLEDSAMYFCASRPQTGRLTEAFFGQGTRLTVV.

In this sample, this clonotype turned up many times. The chain carries TRBV6-2 or TRBV6-3 and TRBJ2-1, with D possibly matching TRBD1 (5 bases). This CDR3 has 13 amino acids. Per the germline V gene, CDR1 is MNHEY and CDR2 is SVGEGT. The V end was cut by 2 bases, the J end by 9 bases, with 11 bases between. The DNA for the CDR3 is TGTGCCAGCAGTTACAGGACCGACAGTGAGCAGTTCTTC. Translated: CASSYRTDSEQFF.

This clonotype was observed a handful of times. The genes are TRBV5-1 and TRBJ2-7, with D unresolved. Germline V lookup: CDR1 SGHRS, CDR2 YFSETQ. The CDR3 has 14 amino acids. Trimming removed 0 bases from V and 5 bases from J, with 12 bases in between. The CDR3 DNA follows: TGCGCCAGCAGCTTGGACAGTATTATTGACGAGCAGTACTTC. Its translation is CASSLDSIIDEQYF.

This clonotype was counted a few times. The V and J genes are TRBV10-3 and TRBJ1-2; 7 positions agree with TRBD1. V was clipped by 4 bases and J by 7 bases; unmatched bases: 9. The CDR3 loop spans 14 amino acids. Germline values: CDR1 ENHRY, CDR2 SYGVKD. CDR3 protein: CAISASGQDSGYTF. Here the CDR3 DNA reads TGTGCCATCAGTGCCTCCGGACAGGATAGTGGCTACACCTTC.

In this sample, this clonotype turned up a few times. The V gene is TRBV6-5, the J gene TRBJ1-1; D unresolved. This CDR3 comprises 16 residues. Germline V gene data show CDR1 as MNHEY and CDR2 as SVGAGI. V lost 2 bases and J 0 bases, leaving 13 bases between the germline ends. The chain's CDR3 is CASSYGQTFMNTEAFF. The CDR3 DNA is TGTGCCAGCAGTTACGGGCAGACCTTTATGAACACTGAAGCTTTCTTT.

The sample holds many counts of this clonotype. This rearrangement joins TRBV2 to TRBJ2-7; 9 nucleotides line up with TRBD2. J gave up 3 bases and V 3 bases, and 6 bases lay outside the gene matches. CDR1 is SNHLY, CDR2 FYNNEI, per germline. The length of the CDR3 is 15 residues. As DNA, the CDR3 is TGTGCCAGCAGTGAGGAACTAGCGGGTATCTACGAGCAGTACTTC. Protein product: CASSEELAGIYEQYF.

The gene calls are TRBV19 and TRBJ1-2; the match to TRBD1 covers 7 bases. The trim removed 5 bases at V and 8 bases at J, leaving 17 bases unmatched. Germline V gene sequence: CDR1 LNHDA, CDR2 SQIVND (reference sequence). This CDR3 is built from 16 residues. This CDR3 reads CASSGAGGQPVGGYTF. DNA of the CDR3: TGTGCCAGTAGTGGTGCGGGGGGACAGCCCGTCGGGGGCTACACCTTC.

The gene calls are TRBV6-2 or TRBV6-3 and TRBJ2-3, with TRBD2 identical over 9 bases. This CDR3 spans 14 amino acids. The ends lost 11 bases at V and 6 bases at J; junction bases unmatched: 12. Germline V gene data show CDR1 as MNHEY and CDR2 as SVGEGT. This CDR3 reads CACGESGRRDTQYF. CDR3 sequence (DNA): TGTGCCTGCGGGGAGAGCGGGAGGCGGGATACGCAGTATTTT.

The rearrangement uses TRBV5-1 and TRBJ1-1, with D unclear. The CDR3 is 13 residues long. Germline-derived CDR1 and CDR2 are SGHRS and YFSETQ. V lost 2 bases and J 3 bases, leaving 8 bases between the germline ends. The CDR3 loop is CASSLTAYTEAFF. CDR3 bases: TGCGCCAGCAGCTTAACAGCCTACACTGAAGCTTTCTTT.